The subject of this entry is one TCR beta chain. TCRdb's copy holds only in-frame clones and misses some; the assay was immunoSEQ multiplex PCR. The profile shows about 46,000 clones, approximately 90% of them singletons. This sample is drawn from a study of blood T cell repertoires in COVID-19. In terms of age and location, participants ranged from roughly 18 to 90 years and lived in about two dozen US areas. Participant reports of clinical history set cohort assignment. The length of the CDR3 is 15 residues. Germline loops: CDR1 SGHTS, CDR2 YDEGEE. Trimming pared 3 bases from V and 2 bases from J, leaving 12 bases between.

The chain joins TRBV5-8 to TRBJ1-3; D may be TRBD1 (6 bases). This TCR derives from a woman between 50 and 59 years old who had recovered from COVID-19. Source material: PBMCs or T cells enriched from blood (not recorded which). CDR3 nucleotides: TGTGCCAGCAGCTGGCGAGGGGGAACTGGAAACACCATATATTTT. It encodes CASSWRGGTGNTIYF.